Listed here are 27 T cell receptor beta chains from one sample, sequenced in a study of cytomegalovirus exposure and HLA in healthy donors. Sequencing used immunoSEQ multiplex PCR; TCRdb keeps in-frame clones, though not all of them. The sample records 190,000 or so clones, more than 65% being singletons. Sequenced: PBMCs. The receptors were sampled from a woman younger than 35 in good health and CMV-seropositive.

The J gene is TRBJ2-7, the V gene TRBV10-3; weak D call: TRBD1 (5 bases). The germline CDR1 and CDR2 sequences are ENHRY and SYGVKD. The CDR3 runs 15 residues. The germline V and J ends were trimmed by 3 bases and 5 bases, with 17 bases remaining between them. This chain's CDR3 is CAISEPGAGKNEQYF. The CDR3 bases are TGTGCCATCAGTGAACCTGGGGCAGGAAAAAACGAGCAGTACTTC.

The chain has TRBV5-5 and TRBJ2-7, with a weak D call TRBD1 (5 bases). V dropped 1 base and J dropped 3 bases, with 14 bases sitting between them. The CDR3 extends over 15 amino acids. Germline assignment: CDR1 SGHKS and CDR2 YYEKEE (reference sequence). CDR3 nucleotide sequence: TGTGCCAGCAGCTTGCCCGGACACGCTTTCTACGAGCAGTACTTC. Amino acids: CASSLPGHAFYEQYF.

The gene calls are TRBV19 and TRBJ1-4, with a tentative D call TRBD1 (5 bases). The CDR3 consists of 16 residues. CDR1 and CDR2 (germline): LNHDA, SQIVND (reference sequence). V was shortened by 3 bases and J by 0 bases, with 11 bases between the two germline ends. The CDR3 bases are TGTGCCAGTAGTATTTACAGGATCGCAACTAATGAAAAACTGTTTTTT. Translating it yields CASSIYRIATNEKLFF. The variable domain in full, with the rest retrieved from reference TRBV19 and TRBJ1-4, is DGGITQSPKYLFRKEGQNVTLSCEQNLNHDAMYWYRQDPGQGLRLIYYSQIVNDFQKGDIAEGYSVSREKKESFPLTVTSAQKNPTAFYLCASSIYRIATNEKLFFGSGTQLSVL.

This rearrangement joins TRBV18 to TRBJ1-2; 8 bases map to TRBD1. CDR3 length equals 13 residues. Trimming removed 6 bases from V and 1 base from J; junction bases left unmatched: 1. Germline V CDR1 and CDR2: KGHSH, LQKENI. The CDR3 sequence: CASSTGVNYGYTF. The DNA of the CDR3 is TGTGCCAGCTCGACAGGGGTTAACTATGGCTACACCTTC.

The genes are TRBV19 and TRBJ1-2; D possibly corresponds to TRBD1 (5 bases). V gave up 3 bases and J gave up 6 bases, with 11 bases separating them. The CDR3 is 13 amino acids. Per the germline V gene, CDR1 is LNHDA and CDR2 is SQIVND (reference sequence). CDR3 protein: CASSMGQGHGYTF. The CDR3 DNA sequence: TGTGCCAGTAGTATGGGGCAGGGCCATGGCTACACCTTC.

This clone was detected once. The chain is built from TRBV7-9 and TRBJ2-2; 7 positions agree with TRBD1. This CDR3 has 15 residues. The V and J ends lost 1 base and 4 bases, in that order; junction bases with no gene match: 3. Per the germline V gene, CDR1 is SEHNR and CDR2 is FQNEAQ (reference sequence). Here the CDR3 reads CASSLEGGPTGELFF. The DNA for the CDR3 is TGTGCCAGCAGCTTAGAAGGGGGCCCCACCGGGGAGCTGTTTTTT.

This chain joins TRBV7-6 and TRBJ2-1, with 9 positions matching TRBD2. The trim removed 1 base at V and 5 bases at J, leaving 6 bases unmatched. This CDR3 is built from 16 residues. Looked up from germline, CDR1 is SGHVS and CDR2 is FNYEAQ. The CDR3 sequence: CASSLGGSGGHNEQFF. DNA for the CDR3: TGTGCCAGCAGCTTAGGTGGTAGCGGGGGACACAATGAGCAGTTCTTC.

The genes are TRBV12-5 and TRBJ1-1; no definite D call. The CDR3 totals 18 residues. Germline CDR1 is LGHNT and CDR2 is FRNRAP. V lost 2 bases and J lost 0, with 19 bases in between. CDR3 in amino acids: CASGLTPSGSNVNTEAFF. As DNA, the CDR3 is TGTGCTAGTGGTTTGACCCCCAGCGGAAGCAATGTGAACACTGAAGCTTTCTTT.

V and J are TRBV18 and TRBJ2-1; perhaps TRBD1 as D (6 bases). This CDR3 contains 16 residues. The ends were cut back, 2 bases at V and 6 bases at J, with 17 bases in the middle. Germline CDR1 and CDR2: KGHSH and LQKENI. CDR3 nucleotide sequence: TGTGCCAGCTCACCATTCTCAGGGGATGGAGGCAATGAGCAGTTCTTC. Its protein is CASSPFSGDGGNEQFF.

The rearrangement links TRBV5-4 to TRBJ1-6; 9 nucleotides line up with TRBD1. The CDR3 spans 16 residues. The germline V gene encodes CDR1 SGHNT and CDR2 YYREEE (reference sequence). After removal of 5 bases from V and 6 bases from J, the junction contained 9 bases not matched to a gene. The DNA for the CDR3 is TGTGCCAGCAGTCCGCCGACAGGGGGGATTAATTCACCCCTCCACTTT. Its protein is CASSPPTGGINSPLHF.

This rearrangement joins TRBV9 to TRBJ1-6; D is uncertain. There are 14 residues in the CDR3. V dropped 3 bases and J dropped 6 bases, with 10 bases sitting between them. The germline CDR1 and CDR2 sequences are SGDLS and YYNGEE. In DNA form, the CDR3 reads TGTGCCAGCAGCGGTGATATGAGTAATTCACCCCTCCACTTT. Amino acid sequence: CASSGDMSNSPLHF.

The chain recombines TRBV6-6 with TRBJ2-7; D possibly corresponds to TRBD1 (6 bases). The ends were cut back, 0 bases at V and 3 bases at J, with 15 bases in the middle. The CDR3 has 16 amino acids. Germline CDR1 MNHNY, CDR2 SVGAGI (reference sequence). The CDR3 DNA follows: TGTGCCAGCAGTTACTCCCCCGACAGGCTGCTCTACGAGCAGTACTTC. It specifies CASSYSPDRLLYEQYF.

The V and J genes are TRBV5-1 and TRBJ2-1; 7 bases match TRBD1. After removal of 3 bases from V and 2 bases from J, the junction contained 8 bases not matched to a gene. Germline CDR1 SGHRS, CDR2 YFSETQ. The length of the CDR3 is 16 residues. CDR3 region: CASSSSRDSTYNEQFF. CDR3 nucleotide sequence: TGCGCCAGCAGCTCGAGCCGGGACAGCACCTACAATGAGCAGTTCTTC.

This chain links TRBV7-3 with TRBJ1-1, with D maybe TRBD1 (6 bases). The CDR3 runs to 13 residues. Germline V gene data show CDR1 as SGHTA and CDR2 as FQGTGA. The V gene lost 4 bases and the J gene lost 0 bases, with 6 bases spanning the gap. The CDR3: CASSWTVNTEAFF. CDR3 nucleotide sequence: TGTGCCAGCAGCTGGACAGTGAACACTGAAGCTTTCTTT.

The chain combines TRBV6-6 with TRBJ1-5, with 7 nucleotides matching TRBD1. CDR3 length: 16 residues. V shed 6 bases, J shed 0 bases, and the junction held 8 bases outside the gene matches. CDR1 and CDR2 (germline): MNHNY, SVGAGI (reference sequence). The CDR3 DNA sequence: TGTGCCAGCAGCAGGGACAGCGGCTATAGCAATCAGCCCCAGCATTTT. Translating it yields CASSRDSGYSNQPQHF.

The V and J genes are TRBV19 and TRBJ1-5; 10 bases are a match to TRBD1. The junction had 4 bases not matched to a gene; V was cut back by 9 bases and J by 8 bases. CDR1 and CDR2 from the germline V gene are LNHDA and SQIVND (reference sequence). The CDR3 consists of 12 residues. The CDR3 DNA reads as TGTGCCAGCCGGACAGGGGGGGAGCCCCAGCATTTT. This codes for CASRTGGEPQHF.

The chain carries TRBV5-8 and TRBJ2-1; tentatively, D is TRBD2 (6 bases). The CDR3 totals 14 residues. V was shortened by 1 base and J by 4 bases, with 9 bases between the two germline ends. Germline CDR1 is SGHTS and CDR2 is YDEGEE. CDR3 region: CASSLYSGYNEQFF. In nucleotides, the CDR3 is TGTGCCAGCAGCTTGTATAGCGGATACAATGAGCAGTTCTTC.

The chain couples TRBV19 to TRBJ2-3; 9 nucleotides agree with TRBD2. The germline CDR1 and CDR2 sequences are LNHDA and SQIVND (reference sequence). This CDR3 spans 13 amino acids. V lost 7 bases and J lost 2; bases outside the gene matches: 1. CDR3 amino acids: CASKRGDTDTQYF. The CDR3 nucleotides are TGTGCCAGTAAGCGGGGGGACACAGATACGCAGTATTTT.

This chain links TRBV11-2 with TRBJ1-1; no firm D call. The germline V and J ends were trimmed by 1 base and 5 bases, with 11 bases remaining between them. The CDR3 runs 14 residues. CDR1 is SGHAT and CDR2 is FQNNGV in the germline V gene. The CDR3 nucleotides are TGTGCCAGCAGCTTAGTCGCCCGTCGGACTGAAGCTTTCTTT. This translates into CASSLVARRTEAFF.

The V and J genes are TRBV11-2 and TRBJ2-3; D is possibly TRBD1 (8 bases). Germline V gene data show CDR1 as SGHAT and CDR2 as FQNNGV. V was pared by 5 bases and J by 3 bases, with 18 bases between. The CDR3 is made up of 16 amino acids. As DNA, the CDR3 is TGTGCCAGCAGCGACAGGGGAGGGGGGTTGACAGATACGCAGTATTTT. Translating gives CASSDRGGGLTDTQYF.

V gene TRBV5-6 combines with J gene TRBJ2-7; D gene ambiguous. Germline V lookup: CDR1 SGHDT, CDR2 YYEEEE. The CDR3 consists of 12 residues. The V end was cut by 2 bases, the J end by 4 bases, with 7 bases between. CDR3: CASSLIEYEQYF. The CDR3 DNA sequence: TGTGCCAGCAGCTTAATAGAATACGAGCAGTACTTC.

The V call is TRBV18, the J call TRBJ2-3, with TRBD2 identical over 8 bases. Germline CDR1 reads KGHSH; CDR2 reads LQKENI. CDR3 size: 15 residues. V was pared by 2 bases and J by 3 bases, with 4 bases of the junction left unmatched. The CDR3: CASSPNSGGTDTQYF. The CDR3 DNA is TGTGCCAGCTCACCAAACAGCGGGGGTACAGATACGCAGTATTTT.

J is TRBJ2-2 and V is TRBV10-2, with D possibly TRBD1 on 7 matching bases. Per germline, CDR1 WSHSY and CDR2 SAAADI. Between the trimmed V and J ends, which lost 4 bases and 7 bases, there was a span of 10 bases. This CDR3 comprises 13 residues. CDR3: CASSAGGGGELFF. In nucleotides, the CDR3 is TGCGCCAGCAGTGCAGGGGGAGGCGGGGAGCTGTTTTTT.

The rearrangement joins TRBV6-1 to TRBJ2-7; D is uncertain. This CDR3 comprises 14 residues. Germline assignment: CDR1 MNHNS and CDR2 SASEGT. V lost 0 bases, J lost 1 base, and 7 bases lay in between. The CDR3 region is CASSEAQESYEQYF. In nucleotides, the CDR3 is TGTGCCAGCAGTGAAGCGCAAGAGTCCTACGAGCAGTACTTC.

The genes are TRBV6-5 and TRBJ2-7, with D perhaps matching TRBD2 (5 bases). Germline values: CDR1 MNHEY, CDR2 SVGAGI. This CDR3 has 16 amino acids. Trimming cost V 0 bases and J 4 bases, with 16 bases left between them. The CDR3 nucleotides are TGTGCCAGCAGTTACTCGAGGGAGACACCGGGATACGAGCAGTACTTC. The encoded protein is CASSYSRETPGYEQYF.

The V gene is TRBV4-1, the J gene TRBJ1-5; D call uncertain. CDR1 MGHRA and CDR2 YSYEKL come from the germline V gene. The CDR3 is 15 residues long. Trimming left V 3 bases short and J 10 bases short, with 19 bases between. As DNA, the CDR3 is TGCGCCAGCAGCCAGGTGGACCTGAGGGATTCACCCCAGCATTTT. Its translation: CASSQVDLRDSPQHF.

The rearrangement links TRBV4-1 to TRBJ2-1; 9 bases fit TRBD1. In germline, CDR1 is MGHRA, CDR2 YSYEKL. This CDR3 is 18 amino acids long. V was clipped by 0 bases and J by 3 bases; unmatched bases: 9. The DNA for the CDR3 is TGCGCCAGCAGCCAAGAAGGTGGTGGACAGGGGATCTACAATGAGCAGTTCTTC. Translated: CASSQEGGGQGIYNEQFF.